The text below deals with one T cell receptor beta chain. This sample was taken from a study of blood T cell repertoires in COVID-19. Using immunoSEQ multiplex PCR, the repertoire was profiled, and TCRdb retains in-frame clones only, with some absent. The sample consists of about 180,000 clones, 85% to 90% of them appearing once. The ends lost 4 bases at V and 9 bases at J; junction bases unmatched: 12. This CDR3 contains 16 residues. Germline values: CDR1 KGHSH, CDR2 LQKENI. This clonotype was obtained from a man in his forties who had recovered from COVID-19. The sequencing input was PBMCs or T cells enriched from blood (not recorded which). The chain has TRBV18 and TRBJ2-1, with TRBD1 matching 10 bases. The CDR3 protein is CASSRGPGQGRSEQFF. The CDR3 bases are TGTGCCAGCTCACGGGGACCGGGACAGGGGAGAAGTGAGCAGTTCTTC.